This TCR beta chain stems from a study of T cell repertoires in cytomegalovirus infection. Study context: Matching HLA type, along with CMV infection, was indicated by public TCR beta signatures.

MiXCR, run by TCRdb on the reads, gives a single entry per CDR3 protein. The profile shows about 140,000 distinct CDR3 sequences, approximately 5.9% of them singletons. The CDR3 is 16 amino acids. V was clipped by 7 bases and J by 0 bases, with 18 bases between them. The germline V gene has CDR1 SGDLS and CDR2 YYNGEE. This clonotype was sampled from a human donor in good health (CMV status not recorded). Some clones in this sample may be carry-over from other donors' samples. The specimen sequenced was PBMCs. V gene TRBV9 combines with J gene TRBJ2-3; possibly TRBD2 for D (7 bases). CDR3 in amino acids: CASQRGGGRSTDTQYF. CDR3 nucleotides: TGTGCCAGCCAGCGGGGTGGGGGCCGGAGCACAGATACGCAGTATTTT.